The clone carrying this T cell receptor (beta chain) appeared a few times. The sample originates from a study of cytomegalovirus exposure and HLA in healthy donors. Germline CDR1 and CDR2: SGHAT and FQNNGV. The V end was cut by 6 bases, the J end by 8 bases, with 10 bases between. CDR3 size: 11 residues. A multiplex PCR was run with 60 Vbeta primers and 13 Jbeta primers. TCRdb's copy holds only in-frame clones and misses some; the assay was immunoSEQ multiplex PCR. The sample lists 150,000 to 200,000 clones; roughly 12% were seen once. The chain couples TRBV11-2 to TRBJ1-2; D remains unclear. Source material: PBMCs. This clonotype was sampled from a man over 45 in good health and CMV-seropositive. As DNA, the CDR3 is TGTGCCAGCAGTACCGGAGTAGGCTACACCTTC. It codes for CASSTGVGYTF.